This T cell receptor (beta chain) is drawn from a study of blood T cell repertoires in COVID-19. About the study: Samples taken during acute and convalescent COVID-19 were collected in the United States, Italy and Spain. T cells, B-cell-depleted T cells, or PBMCs supplied cDNA or gDNA.

As processed by the authors: Amplification with reference gene primers provided the estimates of nucleated cell counts. Repertoires were generated with immunoSEQ multiplex PCR, while TCRdb's copy carries only in-frame clones and drops some. V and J calls and clone size are as listed in that table; D and trimming were resolved from the DNA. This sample has 200,000 or so clones, with approximately 84% found just once. Points on this clone: Its ends do not fully match the called genes, so a read error is possible.

The TCR originated in a woman aged 60 to 75 with acute or convalescent COVID-19. Sequencing was carried out using peripheral blood.

For the CDR3, the DNA is TGTGCCAGCAGCCGGTTCCCCACCACCCAGGGTTCTACTGGGAACACCATATATTTT. The encoded protein is CASSRFPTTQGSTGNTIYF. This chain links TRBV3-1 (or the pseudogene TRBV3-2) with TRBJ1-3; the D gene is possibly TRBD1 (5 bases). The CDR3 totals 19 residues. CDR1 is LGHDT, CDR2 YNNKEL, per germline (reference sequence).